This T cell receptor (beta chain) was captured in a study of T cell responses to AZD1222 COVID-19 vaccine. Study observations and caveats: With dominance at 160-218 and 743-854, vaccine-associated CD4 TCRs spanned spike. No day 14 peak samples; only post-peak repertoires were characterized. Donors were mostly white British, more females; clonal diversity possibly underestimated.

Second doses were pooled across both intervals (about 4 or about 12 weeks). J lost 7 bases, V lost 6 bases, and 7 bases had no gene match. The V gene's germline CDR1 is ENHRY and CDR2 SYGVKD. This CDR3 is 14 amino acids long. Here immunoSEQ multiplex PCR was the method, and the copy in TCRdb shows in-frame clones only, minus some. Here the sample spans 160,000 or so clones, approximately 94% being singletons. On this clone: What it recognizes is unknown.

This TCR came from an adult who received the AZD1222 COVID-19 vaccine. The specimen comprised peripheral blood, sampled 28 days after the second AZD1222 dose. This chain links TRBV10-3 with TRBJ2-1, with 9 bases matching TRBD2. The CDR3: CAISSGTSRNEQFF. The CDR3 nucleotides are TGTGCCATCAGCTCCGGGACTAGCAGGAATGAGCAGTTCTTC.